The TCR beta chain described here comes from a study of radiation and T cells in renal cell carcinoma. Sequencing was performed with immunoSEQ multiplex PCR; in TCRdb, only in-frame clones are kept and a portion is missing. The table lists 80,000 or so clones, roughly nine tenths of them singletons, with about 5.8% in the top ten. Time point: blood 4 weeks post-SBRT, at nephrectomy. As to treatment: 15 Gy SBRT to primary tumor, nephrectomy 4 weeks later. The CDR3 totals 13 residues. Per the germline V gene, CDR1 is MNHEY and CDR2 is SVGAGI. V lost 8 bases to trimming and J lost 5 bases; unmatched junction nucleotides: 8.

This clonotype originated in a woman in her sixties or seventies with renal cell carcinoma. The chain links TRBV6-5 to TRBJ1-1; 7 bases align to TRBD1. The sequenced sample was blood, obtained from a patient whose treatment included radiotherapy and nephrectomy. The CDR3 is CASQRQGVTEAFF. CDR3 DNA sequence: TGTGCCAGCCAGCGACAGGGCGTGACTGAAGCTTTCTTT.